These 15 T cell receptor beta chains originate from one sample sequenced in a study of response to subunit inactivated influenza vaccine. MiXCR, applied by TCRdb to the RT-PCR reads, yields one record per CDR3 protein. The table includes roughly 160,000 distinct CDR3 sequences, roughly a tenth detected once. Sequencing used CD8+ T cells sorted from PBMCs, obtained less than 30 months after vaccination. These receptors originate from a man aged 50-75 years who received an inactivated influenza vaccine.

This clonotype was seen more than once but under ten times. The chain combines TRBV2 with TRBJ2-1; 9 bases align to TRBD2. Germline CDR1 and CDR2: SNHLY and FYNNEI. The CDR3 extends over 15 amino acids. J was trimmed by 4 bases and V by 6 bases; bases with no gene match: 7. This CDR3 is CASRQTSGGYNEQFF. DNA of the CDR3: TGTGCCAGCAGGCAGACTAGCGGAGGTTACAATGAGCAGTTCTTC.

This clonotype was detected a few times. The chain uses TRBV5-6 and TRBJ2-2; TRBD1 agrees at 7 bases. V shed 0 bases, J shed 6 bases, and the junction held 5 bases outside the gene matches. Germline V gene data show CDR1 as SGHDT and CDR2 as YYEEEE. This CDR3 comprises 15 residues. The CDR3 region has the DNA TGTGCCAGCAGCTTGGGACAGGGAAGTGCCGGGGAGCTGTTTTTT. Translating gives CASSLGQGSAGELFF.

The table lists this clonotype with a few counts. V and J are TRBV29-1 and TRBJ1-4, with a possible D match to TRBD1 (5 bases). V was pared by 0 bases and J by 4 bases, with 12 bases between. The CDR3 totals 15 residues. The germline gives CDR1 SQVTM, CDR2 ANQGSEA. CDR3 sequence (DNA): TGCAGCGTTGAAGAAAGGGGACGGTTTAATGAAAAACTGTTTTTT. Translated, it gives CSVEERGRFNEKLFF.

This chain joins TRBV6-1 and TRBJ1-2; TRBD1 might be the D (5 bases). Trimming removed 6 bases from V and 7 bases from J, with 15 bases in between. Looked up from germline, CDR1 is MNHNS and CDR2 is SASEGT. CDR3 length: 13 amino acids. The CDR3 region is CASSQGAAGGYTF. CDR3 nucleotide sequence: TGTGCCAGCAGCCAGGGTGCGGCGGGTGGCTACACCTTC.

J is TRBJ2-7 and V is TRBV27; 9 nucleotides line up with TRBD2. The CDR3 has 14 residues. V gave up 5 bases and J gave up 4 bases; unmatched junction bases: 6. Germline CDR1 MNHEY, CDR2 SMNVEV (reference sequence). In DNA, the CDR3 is TGTGCCAGCAGTAGACTAGCGGATCCTTACGAGCAGTACTTC. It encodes CASSRLADPYEQYF.

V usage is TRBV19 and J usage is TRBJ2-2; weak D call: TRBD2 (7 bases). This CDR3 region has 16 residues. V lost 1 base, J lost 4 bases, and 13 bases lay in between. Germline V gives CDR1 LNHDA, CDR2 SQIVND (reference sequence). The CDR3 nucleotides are TGTGCCAGTAGTATAGTGGGGGGGGCGAGCACCGGGGAGCTGTTTTTT. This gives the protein CASSIVGGASTGELFF. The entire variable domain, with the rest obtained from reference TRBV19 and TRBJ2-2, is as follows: DGGITQSPKYLFRKEGQNVTLSCEQNLNHDAMYWYRQDPGQGLRLIYYSQIVNDFQKGDIAEGYSVSREKKESFPLTVTSAQKNPTAFYLCASSIVGGASTGELFFGEGSRLTVL.

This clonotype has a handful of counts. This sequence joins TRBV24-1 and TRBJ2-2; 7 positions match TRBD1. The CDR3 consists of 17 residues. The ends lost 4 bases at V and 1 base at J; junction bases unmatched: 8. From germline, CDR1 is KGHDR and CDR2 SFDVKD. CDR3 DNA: TGTGCCACCAGTGACACAGGGGACCCATTGAACACCGGGGAGCTGTTTTTT. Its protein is CATSDTGDPLNTGELFF.

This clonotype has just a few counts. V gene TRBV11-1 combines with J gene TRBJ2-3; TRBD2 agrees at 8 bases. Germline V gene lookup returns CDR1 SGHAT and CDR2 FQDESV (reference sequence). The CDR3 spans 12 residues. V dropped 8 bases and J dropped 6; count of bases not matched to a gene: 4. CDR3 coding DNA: TGTGCCAGCGTCGGGGGGGCTGATACGCAGTATTTT. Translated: CASVGGADTQYF.

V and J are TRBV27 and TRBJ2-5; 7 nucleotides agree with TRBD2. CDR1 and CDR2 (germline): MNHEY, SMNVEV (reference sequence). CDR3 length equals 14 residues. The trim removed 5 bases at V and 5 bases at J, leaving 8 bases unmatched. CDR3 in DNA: TGTGCCAGCAGTCCCCGACTAGCTGGGGAGACCCAGTACTTC. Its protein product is CASSPRLAGETQYF.

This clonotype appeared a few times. The CDR3 coding sequence is TGTGCCAGCAGCCTCTCGCCCGGGACTTACACCGAGGATGAGCAGTTCTTC. Its translation is CASSLSPGTYTEDEQFF. This chain joins TRBV7-9 and TRBJ2-1, with a tentative D call TRBD2 (6 bases). The CDR3 is 17 residues long. The V gene's germline CDR1 is SEHNR and CDR2 FQNEAQ (reference sequence). Trimming stripped 5 bases from V and 8 bases from J, with 25 bases between.

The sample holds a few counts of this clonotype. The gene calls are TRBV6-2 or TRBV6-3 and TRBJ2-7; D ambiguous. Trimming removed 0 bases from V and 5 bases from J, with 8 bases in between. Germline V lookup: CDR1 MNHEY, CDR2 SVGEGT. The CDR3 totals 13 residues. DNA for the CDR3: TGTGCCAGCAGTTACTCACCCGGGCACGAGCAGTACTTC. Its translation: CASSYSPGHEQYF.

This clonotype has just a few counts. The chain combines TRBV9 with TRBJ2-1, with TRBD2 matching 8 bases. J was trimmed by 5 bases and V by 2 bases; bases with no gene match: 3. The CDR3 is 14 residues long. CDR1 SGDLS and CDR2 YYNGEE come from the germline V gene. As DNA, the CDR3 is TGTGCCAGCAGCGTGATAGCGGGACACAATGAGCAGTTCTTC. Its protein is CASSVIAGHNEQFF.

The CDR3 protein is CSVEDWLAGDPDTQYF. DNA for the CDR3: TGCAGCGTTGAAGATTGGCTAGCGGGAGACCCAGATACGCAGTATTTT. This rearrangement joins TRBV29-1 to TRBJ2-3; TRBD2 agrees at 10 bases. The germline CDR1 and CDR2 sequences are SQVTM and ANQGSEA. The CDR3 is 16 residues long. J lost 4 bases, V lost 0 bases, and 7 bases had no gene match.

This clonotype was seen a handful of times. The CDR3 loop reads CASSFSGGGTGELFF. CDR3 nucleotides: TGTGCCAGCAGTTTCTCAGGGGGGGGAACCGGGGAGCTGTTTTTT. The rearrangement links TRBV12-3 or TRBV12-4 to TRBJ2-2; D may correspond to TRBD1 or TRBD2 (7 bases each). The CDR3 contains 15 residues. Between the trimmed V and J ends, which lost 3 bases and 5 bases, there was a span of 13 bases.

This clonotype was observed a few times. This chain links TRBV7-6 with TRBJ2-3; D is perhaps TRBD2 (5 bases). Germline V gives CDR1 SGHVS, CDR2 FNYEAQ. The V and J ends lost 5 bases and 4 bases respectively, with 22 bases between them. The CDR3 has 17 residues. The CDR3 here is CASSPLTAAIRADTQYF. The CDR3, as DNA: TGTGCCAGCAGCCCCCTAACAGCGGCTATAAGGGCAGATACGCAGTATTTT.